Sequencing of this TCR beta chain was carried out in a study of cytomegalovirus exposure and HLA in healthy donors. On this clone itself: The antigen remains undetermined.

The PCR had 60 Vbeta and 13 Jbeta primers. Data came from immunoSEQ multiplex PCR; TCRdb stores just in-frame clones and leaves some out. Of tens of thousands of clones in the sample, less than 80% were seen once. Overall study findings and caveats: When analyzed later, a missense DCLRE1C variant was found to be linked to TCR beta V- and J-gene trimming.

The CDR3 is made up of 15 amino acids. In germline, CDR1 is SGHDT, CDR2 YYEEEE. The clonotype originates from a man in his sixties in good health and CMV-seropositive. What was sequenced was PBMCs. V and J are TRBV5-6 and TRBJ2-5; 9 nucleotides agree with TRBD2. TRBJ2-7 matches the DNA end more closely, so the J call is doubtful. The CDR3: CASSLTSGWAYEQYF. In DNA, the CDR3 is TGTGCCAGCAGCTTGACTAGCGGGTGGGCCTACGAGCAGTACTTC.